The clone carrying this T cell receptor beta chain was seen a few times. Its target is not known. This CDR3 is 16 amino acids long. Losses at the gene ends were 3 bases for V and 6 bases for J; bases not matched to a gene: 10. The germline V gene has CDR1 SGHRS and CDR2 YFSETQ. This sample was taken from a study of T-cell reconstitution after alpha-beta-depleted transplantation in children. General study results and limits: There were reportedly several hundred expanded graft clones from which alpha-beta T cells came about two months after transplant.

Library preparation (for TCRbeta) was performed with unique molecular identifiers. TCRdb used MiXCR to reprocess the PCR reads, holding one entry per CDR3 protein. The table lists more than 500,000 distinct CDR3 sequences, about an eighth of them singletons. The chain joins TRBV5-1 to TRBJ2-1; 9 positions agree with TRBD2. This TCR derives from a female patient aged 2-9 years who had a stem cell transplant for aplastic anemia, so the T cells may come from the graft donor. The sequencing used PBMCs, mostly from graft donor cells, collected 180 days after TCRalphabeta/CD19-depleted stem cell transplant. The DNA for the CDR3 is TGCGCCAGCAGCTGGGTAGCGGGAGAGAGGGTCAATGAGCAGTTCTTC. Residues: CASSWVAGERVNEQFF.